This is a list of T cell receptor beta chains from one sample in a study of blood T cells in healthy people across ages. TCRdb itself ran the 5' RACE reads through MiXCR, one entry per CDR3 protein. The table includes 780,000 or so distinct CDR3 sequences, more than 55% detected once. Material: blood. These TCRs come from a man in his forties or fifties in good health. CDR3s include the opening cysteine and the closing phenylalanine or tryptophan. The order of the fields is CDR3 DNA, CDR3 protein, J gene, V gene, clone size, D gene. The D gene is left open where the match is weak. Size is omitted from some rows. Given values are once, few, many or a class for expanded clones.

CDR3 DNA: TGTGCCAGCAGCCCCTTGGTGGGTGCCAAAAACATTCAGTACTTC
CDR3 protein: CASSPLVGAKNIQYF
J gene: TRBJ2-4
V gene: TRBV12-3/TRBV12-4
clone size: -
D gene: -

CDR3 DNA: TGTGCCACCAGTGAACATGGACAGTATGGCTACACCTTC
CDR3 protein: CATSEHGQYGYTF
J gene: TRBJ1-2
V gene: TRBV24-1
clone size: once
D gene: -

CDR3 DNA: TGTGCCAGCAGCTTACCACCGGGGGCAGGGATGAACACTGAAGCTTTCTTT
CDR3 protein: CASSLPPGAGMNTEAFF
J gene: TRBJ1-1
V gene: TRBV11-3
clone size: -
D gene: -

CDR3 DNA: TGCAGCGTTGACAGGTTGAACACTGAAGCTTTCTTT
CDR3 protein: CSVDRLNTEAFF
J gene: TRBJ1-1
V gene: TRBV29-1
clone size: -
D gene: -

CDR3 DNA: TGTGCCAGCAGCTTAGAAGGTAGTACGCAGTATTTT
CDR3 protein: CASSLEGSTQYF
J gene: TRBJ2-3
V gene: TRBV7-2
clone size: few
D gene: -

CDR3 DNA: TGTGCCAGCAGTTACCGGCTAGCGGGAGGGATGTACAATGAGCAGTTCTTC
CDR3 protein: CASSYRLAGGMYNEQFF
J gene: TRBJ2-1
V gene: TRBV6-2/TRBV6-3
clone size: -
D gene: TRBD2

CDR3 DNA: TGTGCCAGCACCCGCAATGGGGGGCTCAATGAGCAGTTCTTC
CDR3 protein: CASTRNGGLNEQFF
J gene: TRBJ2-1
V gene: TRBV27
clone size: -
D gene: -

CDR3 DNA: TGTGCCAGCACCGGACTAGCGGGGGGGCATGAGCAGTTCTTC
CDR3 protein: CASTGLAGGHEQFF
J gene: TRBJ2-1
V gene: TRBV27
clone size: -
D gene: TRBD2

CDR3 DNA: TGTGCCAGCAGTTTGATAGAAGCGGGATACCACAATGAGCAGTTCTTC
CDR3 protein: CASSLIEAGYHNEQFF
J gene: TRBJ2-1
V gene: TRBV28
clone size: -
D gene: TRBD2

CDR3 DNA: TGCAGTGCTAGAGATCGAATGGGACAGACCCTCGTCTACGAGCAGTACTTC
CDR3 protein: CSARDRMGQTLVYEQYF
J gene: TRBJ2-7
V gene: TRBV20-1
clone size: few
D gene: TRBD1